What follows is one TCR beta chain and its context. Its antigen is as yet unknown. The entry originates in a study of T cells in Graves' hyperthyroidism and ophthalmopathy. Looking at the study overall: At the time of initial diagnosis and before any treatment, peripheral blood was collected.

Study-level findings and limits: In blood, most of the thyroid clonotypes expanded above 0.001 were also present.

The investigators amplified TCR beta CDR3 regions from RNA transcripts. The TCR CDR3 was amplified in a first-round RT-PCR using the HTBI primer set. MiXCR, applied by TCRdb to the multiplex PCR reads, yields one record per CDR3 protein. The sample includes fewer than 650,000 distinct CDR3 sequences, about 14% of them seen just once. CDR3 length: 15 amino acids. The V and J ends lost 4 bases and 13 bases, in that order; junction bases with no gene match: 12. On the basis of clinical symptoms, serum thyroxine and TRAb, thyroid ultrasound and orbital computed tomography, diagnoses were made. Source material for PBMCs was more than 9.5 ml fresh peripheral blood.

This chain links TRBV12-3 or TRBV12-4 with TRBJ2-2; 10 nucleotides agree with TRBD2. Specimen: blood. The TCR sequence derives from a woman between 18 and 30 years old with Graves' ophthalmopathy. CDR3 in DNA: TGTGCCAGCAGTTATGCCGGACTAGCGGAGCCGGGGCTGTTTTTT. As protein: CASSYAGLAEPGLFF.